This T cell receptor (beta chain) was sequenced in a study of CD8 T cells in Susac syndrome. After extraction with the RNeasy kit, roughly 0.5 to 1 ug of the RNA was reverse transcribed using random hexamers. A multiplex approach, immunoSEQ multiplex PCR, amplified TCR beta CDR3 across 54 Vbeta and 13 Jbeta. From the immunoSEQ multiplex PCR reads, TCRdb called clonotypes with MiXCR, one entry per CDR3 protein. The table shows roughly 170,000 distinct CDR3 sequences, with approximately 93% occurring only once. CDR3 length: 16 amino acids. The ends were cut back, 2 bases at V and 0 bases at J, with 13 bases in the middle. The germline gives CDR1 SGHDT, CDR2 YYEEEE. CD8+ and CD4+ T cells from blood underwent TCR beta sequencing. The multiple sclerosis controls comprised treatment-naive patients whose relapsing-remitting disease was stable or active. FACS was used to enrich TEMRA cells, whereas the CD8+ and CD4+ T cells were obtained by negative isolation.

This sequence joins TRBV5-6 and TRBJ2-3; D is uncertain. Material for sequencing was CD4+ T cells from PBMCs. The sequence derives from a human donor with multiple sclerosis. The CDR3 DNA sequence: TGTGCCAGCAGCTTTACACAGCGCCCTAGCACAGATACGCAGTATTTT. It is translated as CASSFTQRPSTDTQYF.